The next 2 T cell receptor beta chains were all read from a single sample in a study of HIV-infected patients and healthy controls. Alpha and beta constant-region primers primed reverse transcription of 400 to 650 ng RNA. Using multiplexing indices, alpha and beta chain libraries were generated apart by chain-specific third strand synthesis. A single record per CDR3 protein comes from TCRdb applying MiXCR to the 5' RACE reads. The data contain about 14,000 distinct CDR3 sequences, 9% to 10% of them seen just once; the ten biggest clones take up approximately 6.6%. No cell fractionation was done, so the repertoire covers all unsorted peripheral blood T cells. What was sequenced was blood. The receptor source for this set is an adult in good health.

This clonotype was seen a handful of times. The chain links TRBV6-2 or TRBV6-3 to TRBJ1-1, with no clear D. Trimming removed 6 bases from V and 4 bases from J, with 12 bases in between. This CDR3 has 13 residues. Germline loops: CDR1 MNHEY, CDR2 SVGEGT. The CDR3 here is CASSRNLGTEAFF. As DNA, the CDR3 is TGTGCCAGCAGCCGAAATTTGGGCACTGAAGCTTTCTTT.

This clonotype was seen at least ten times. The chain's CDR3 is CASSQDSGHDRTDTQYF. In DNA, the CDR3 is TGCGCCAGCAGCCAAGATTCAGGACATGACCGCACAGATACGCAGTATTTT. The V and J genes are TRBV4-3 and TRBJ2-3, with D possibly being TRBD1 (5 bases). Germline V gene sequence: CDR1 LGHNA, CDR2 YSLEER. The CDR3 is 17 residues long. Deletions cut 0 bases from V and 1 base from J, with 14 bases between.